The rows below give T cell receptor beta chains drawn from one sample of a study of T cell changes during pregnancy in multiple sclerosis. Assay: immunoSEQ multiplex PCR; the TCRdb copy retains only in-frame clones and omits some. The table has about 75,000 clones, around 94% seen once. The specimen was CD4+ T cells from peripheral blood mononuclear cells, collected after pregnancy. All receptors derive from a female donor with multiple sclerosis, enrolled in a pregnancy study. The conserved cysteine and the conserved F or W are not part of the CDR3 here.

v_call	cdr3_aa
TRBV19	ASTPYGTGNTGELF
TRBV5-1	ASSRTGSDTQY
TRBV5-6	ASSLSGGSGELF
TRBV28	ASLSRDFYEQY
TRBV6-1	ASSDSVIEEQF
TRBV9	ASSVGGVGRDPKNIQY
TRBV19	ASTTGGTNIQY
TRBV6-6	ASSNAEEQF
TRBV6-4	ASSDRGYGYT
TRBV10-3	AIAAGGRKAGELF
TRBV5-1	ASSEGQAKRLDTQY
TRBV25-1	ASSEFGDEQY
TRBV19	ASSKLAGASTDTQY
TRBV19	ASSNQDHRPYNEQF
TRBV7-2	ASSYGTSNPRDTQY
TRBV6-1	ASAPGNYGYT